This TCR beta chain was captured in a study of blood T cells in healthy people across ages (dated by TCRdb to between 2014 and 2016). With respect to the entire study: In model experiments, template switching captured roughly one uniquely barcoded TCR beta cDNA molecule for every two T cells. Age-related changes in TCR beta repertoire diversity were measured in the study by deep sequencing normalized with unique cDNA molecular identifiers. The donors were divided into four age groups: young (average around 17 years), middle-aged (about 39), aged (under 70) and long-lived (82). Donors of different ages were randomly distributed across sequencing lanes to avoid experimental bias. For two donors (one aged 18 to 30 and one aged 80 or older), the study analyzed two additional independent replicas of 1 million unique cDNA reads from the same blood draw.

The germline V gene (reference sequence) yields SGHKS for CDR1 and YYEKEE for CDR2. From the cysteine through the phenylalanine, the CDR3 covers 15 amino acids. The CDR3 DNA has 45 bases and is translated from base 1. The V and J ends are trimmed by 0 bases and 4 bases, leaving 10 bases between them. Comments on this clonotype: Which antigen it targets is not known. Within one base of it there is no much larger clone, and no base qualities were kept.

Receptors were amplified or captured by 5' RACE. Sequenced using an Illumina HiSeq 2500. A second PCR of about 6 to 12 cycles was performed with a sample-barcoded 5' primer and a J-beta primer mix. A unique molecular identifier was introduced onto each TCR beta cDNA molecule by a template-switch 5' adaptor carrying 12 random nucleotides. Each sample yielded at least 3 million CDR3-containing paired-end reads. All of the RNA was converted into first-strand cDNA using the Mint cDNA synthesis kit, with a TRBC-specific oligonucleotide serving as the primer. All cDNA was treated with uracil-DNA glycosylase and then went through a first 18-cycle PCR with the universal primers M1SS and BC2_uni_R. The source study handled its data this way. Each sample was normalized by randomly selecting 1 million high-quality reads, each carrying a distinct molecular identifier. Reads sharing molecular identifiers were discarded rather than binned into consensus sequences. MiTCR, with a Q25 quality threshold and the strictest error-elimination algorithm, was used for CDR3 identification, clonotype clustering and error correction. A nonparametric unseen species model with Euler transformation was used to estimate a lower bound on total TCR beta diversity. TCRdb reworked the public reads: Q25 trimming with fastp, MiXCR clone assembly, productive beta chains retained. Each entry merges the rows of one CDR3 protein and shows their most common DNA and genes. The V and J calls and clone size come from TCRdb's table, not from the authors' own analysis. Across this sample there are approximately 880,000 distinct CDR3 sequences, with 48% seen only once. The top ten constitute over 10% of the sample.

Donors were 39 systemically healthy Caucasian individuals from Russia aged roughly 6 to 90 years. Each donor gave roughly 9.5 milliliters of peripheral blood, collected into EDTA-treated Vacutainer tubes. Ficoll-Paque density-gradient centrifugation was used to isolate PBMCs, with at least 7 million obtained per sample. Trizol reagent was used to extract total RNA from the PBMCs, yielding at least 5.5 micrograms per sample. The percentages of naive CD45RAhigh/CD27high T cells were determined by flow cytometry on a PBMC aliquot from every donor. Study-level results and caveats: Because profiling used bulk unsorted PBMCs, naive and antigen-experienced compartments could not be compared conclusively. Estimates of total diversity based on one million sequenced T cells were considered lower bounds and underestimates. Compared with the aged group, more naive CD4+ T cells, fewer expanded clones and increased TCR diversity were shown by the long-lived group, suggesting age selection. Observed TCR beta diversity per million T cells fell roughly linearly with age, and a significant reduction was already apparent by age about 43. Donor CMV infection status was unknown, potentially confounding age-related changes in expanded clonotypes. Observed TCR beta diversity correlated strongly with the percentage of naive T cells measured by flow cytometry.

The rearrangement combines TRBV5-5 with TRBJ2-2; the best D guess is TRBD2, with 7 bases matching. The origin of this receptor is a young man in good health. Sample: blood. Here the CDR3 is given as CASSLEGGSTGELFF. The DNA sequence follows: TGTGCCAGCAGCTTGGAGGGGGGGAGCACCGGGGAGCTGTTTTTT.